This T cell receptor (beta chain) came from a study of cytomegalovirus exposure and HLA in healthy donors. PCR used 60 Vbeta primers and 13 Jbeta primers. Sequencing used immunoSEQ multiplex PCR; TCRdb keeps in-frame clones, though not all of them. The repertoire holds approximately 260,000 clones, with roughly 91% as singletons. Germline V gene lookup returns CDR1 MDHEN and CDR2 SYDVKM. This CDR3 has 14 amino acids. V lost 7 bases to trimming and J lost 0 bases, with 11 bases between them. This clone has just one count. The chain recombines TRBV28 with TRBJ2-3, with D unclear. This clonotype was obtained from a girl between 2 and 10 years old in good health and CMV-seronegative. Sequenced input: PBMCs. CDR3: CASIGSPSTDTQYF. In nucleotides, the CDR3 is TGTGCCAGCATTGGCAGTCCCAGCACAGATACGCAGTATTTT.